Below are 19 T cell receptor beta chains sequenced from a single sample in a study of response to subunit inactivated influenza vaccine. Each CDR3 protein is one row after TCRdb ran MiXCR on the RT-PCR reads. The data contain about 700,000 distinct CDR3 sequences, approximately 15% of them singletons. The sample in question was PBMCs from blood, obtained 14 to 15 days before vaccination. Receptors were obtained from a man between 50 and 59 years old who received an inactivated influenza vaccine.

This clonotype was seen a handful of times. The rearrangement joins TRBV20-1 to TRBJ1-5; D unclear. Germline CDR1 is DFQATT and CDR2 is SNEGSKA (reference sequence). Trimming cost V 3 bases and J 2 bases, with 11 bases left between them. The CDR3 runs to 14 residues. The CDR3 nucleotides are TGCAGTGCTAGTCCTGGTCGAGGCAATCAGCCCCAGCATTTT. This translates into CSASPGRGNQPQHF.

In its sample, this clonotype was seen a few times. The chain links TRBV5-1 to TRBJ2-3; tentative D call: TRBD1 (5 bases). The CDR3 sequence is 16 residues long. V lost 1 base and J lost 1, with 13 bases in between. Germline loops: CDR1 SGHRS, CDR2 YFSETQ. This CDR3 is CASSLSAGSGTDTQYF. The CDR3, as DNA: TGCGCCAGCAGCTTGTCGGCAGGGTCAGGCACAGATACGCAGTATTTT.

This clonotype was observed at least ten times. This chain uses TRBV25-1 with TRBJ2-7; D is ambiguous. CDR3 size: 11 residues. V shed 0 bases and J shed 4 bases, with 1 base lying between them. The germline CDR1 and CDR2 sequences are MGHDK and SYGVNS. The CDR3 loop reads CASSEYYEQYF. The CDR3 DNA sequence: TGTGCCAGCAGTGAATATTACGAGCAGTACTTC.

The chain combines TRBV12-3 or TRBV12-4 with TRBJ2-5; weak D call: TRBD2 (5 bases). Trimming removed 2 bases from V and 7 bases from J, with 11 bases in between. The CDR3 has 13 residues. The CDR3 DNA reads TGTGCCAGCAGTTTAATGGAAGAGGGGACCCAGTACTTC. Protein product: CASSLMEEGTQYF.

This clonotype was counted only a few times. The chain employs TRBV6-2 or TRBV6-3 and TRBJ2-5; perhaps TRBD2 as D (6 bases). V was trimmed by 0 bases and J by 3 bases, leaving 11 bases between them. Germline values: CDR1 MNHEY, CDR2 SVGEGT. CDR3 length: 15 amino acids. In DNA form, the CDR3 reads TGTGCCAGCAGTTACTCGATAGGAGGGAAAGAGACCCAGTACTTC. Translating gives CASSYSIGGKETQYF.

This clonotype was detected many times. The CDR3 region is CSAREGRQDSPLHF. The CDR3 region has the DNA TGCAGTGCTAGGGAGGGAAGGCAAGATTCACCCCTCCACTTT. The rearrangement joins TRBV20-1 to TRBJ1-6, with D unresolved. Per the germline V gene, CDR1 is DFQATT and CDR2 is SNEGSKA (reference sequence). This CDR3 region has 14 residues. V was shortened by 3 bases and J by 8 bases, with 14 bases between the two germline ends.

This clonotype was recorded a few times. This chain joins TRBV12-3 or TRBV12-4 and TRBJ2-7; 11 bases match TRBD2. V shed 3 bases and J 7 bases; nucleotides not matched to a gene: 5. The CDR3 runs 14 residues. CDR3 DNA sequence: TGTGCCAGCAGTTTTACTAGCGGGGGTACAGAGCAGTACTTC. It yields the protein CASSFTSGGTEQYF.

This chain connects TRBV28 to TRBJ2-7; 10 nucleotides line up with TRBD2. Unmatched junction bases numbered 14, after V lost 5 bases and J lost 4 bases. Germline CDR1 MDHEN, CDR2 SYDVKM. The length of the CDR3 is 17 residues. The CDR3: CASSPTATSGIVYEQYF. CDR3 sequence (DNA): TGTGCCAGCAGTCCCACGGCAACTAGCGGGATTGTTTACGAGCAGTACTTC.

The chain has TRBV29-1 and TRBJ2-1; D might be TRBD1 (6 bases). Trimming cost V 7 bases and J 4 bases, with 8 bases left between them. Germline CDR1 SQVTM, CDR2 ANQGSEA. CDR3 length equals 11 residues. CDR3 in amino acids: CSGTVYNEQFF. The DNA for the CDR3 is TGCAGCGGGACAGTATACAATGAGCAGTTCTTC.

The chain combines TRBV30 with TRBJ2-1; 10 positions match TRBD2. CDR1 and CDR2 (germline): GTSNPN, SVGIG (reference sequence). The CDR3 is made up of 14 amino acids. The V and J ends lost 4 bases and 6 bases, in that order; junction bases with no gene match: 6. CDR3 amino acids: CAWNRAGGFNEQFF. In DNA, the CDR3 is TGTGCCTGGAATCGAGCGGGAGGGTTCAATGAGCAGTTCTTC.

This clonotype was counted between two and nine times. The chain couples TRBV5-1 to TRBJ2-1, with 11 positions matching TRBD1. The CDR3 consists of 15 residues. Germline CDR1 and CDR2: SGHRS and YFSETQ. The ends lost 5 bases at V and 6 bases at J; junction bases unmatched: 7. CDR3 in amino acids: CASRTGTGGPNEQFF. The CDR3 DNA reads TGCGCCAGCAGAACCGGGACAGGGGGTCCCAATGAGCAGTTCTTC.

The table lists this clonotype with a few counts. The chain carries TRBV2 and TRBJ2-1; D remains ambiguous. The CDR3 runs 11 residues. Germline V lookup: CDR1 SNHLY, CDR2 FYNNEI. Trimming took off 7 bases at V and 9 bases at J, with 10 bases between the two ends. In DNA, the CDR3 is TGTGCCAGCATTCGGTCTCGTGAGCAGTTCTTC. Its protein is CASIRSREQFF.

The chain uses TRBV5-1 and TRBJ2-7, with D possibly being TRBD1 or TRBD2 (5 bases each). The CDR3 consists of 14 residues. With 8 bases removed from V and 0 bases from J, the gap between germline ends came to 15 bases. CDR1 SGHRS and CDR2 YFSETQ come from the germline V gene. CDR3 loop: CASQRDVLSYEQYF. CDR3 sequence (DNA): TGCGCCAGTCAACGGGACGTTCTCTCCTACGAGCAGTACTTC.

This rearrangement joins TRBV6-1 to TRBJ2-1; 7 nucleotides agree with TRBD2. The germline V gene has CDR1 MNHNS and CDR2 SASEGT. The trim removed 6 bases at V and 7 bases at J, leaving 15 bases unmatched. This CDR3 comprises 16 residues. The CDR3 DNA sequence: TGTGCCAGCAGCTCCCTCTCCAGCGGGACGTCGAATGAGCAGTTCTTC. This codes for CASSSLSSGTSNEQFF.

The V and J genes are TRBV5-1 and TRBJ1-1, with TRBD1 matching 10 bases. V shed 0 bases, J shed 0 bases, and the junction held 11 bases outside the gene matches. This CDR3 spans 19 amino acids. The germline gives CDR1 SGHRS, CDR2 YFSETQ. CDR3 loop: CASSLVAPGQGWVNTEAFF. Here the CDR3 DNA reads TGCGCCAGCAGCTTGGTTGCACCGGGACAGGGGTGGGTGAACACTGAAGCTTTCTTT. The complete variable domain, with remaining parts taken from reference TRBV5-1 and TRBJ1-1, reads KAGVTQTPRYLIKTRGQQVTLSCSPISGHRSVSWYQQTPGQGLQFLFEYFSETQRNKGNFPGRFSGRQFSNSRSEMNVSTLELGDSALYLCASSLVAPGQGWVNTEAFFGQGTRLTVV.

The V call is TRBV2, the J call TRBJ2-3, with 10 nucleotides matching TRBD2. Germline trimming cut 6 bases from V and 3 bases from J; bases unmatched to any gene: 15. From germline, CDR1 is SNHLY and CDR2 FYNNEI. The CDR3 has 18 amino acids. The CDR3 coding sequence is TGTGCCAGCAGGAGAAAAAGGACTAGCGGAGGACGTACAGATACGCAGTATTTT. Protein: CASRRKRTSGGRTDTQYF.

This clonotype came up a few times. The J gene is TRBJ2-5, the V gene TRBV24-1; D is perhaps TRBD1 (7 bases). This CDR3 comprises 16 residues. The ends were cut back, 2 bases at V and 5 bases at J, with 17 bases in the middle. The germline gives CDR1 KGHDR, CDR2 SFDVKD. The CDR3 region is CATSDYRGGSLETQYF. The CDR3 DNA sequence: TGTGCCACCAGTGATTACAGGGGAGGCAGCTTGGAGACCCAGTACTTC.

The chain combines TRBV2 with TRBJ2-7; 7 bases line up with TRBD1. CDR1 and CDR2 from the germline V gene are SNHLY and FYNNEI. The CDR3 has 15 residues. With V trimmed by 7 bases and J by 0 bases, 9 bases remained unmatched. The CDR3 DNA follows: TGTGCCAGCATTAAGACAGGGCTCAGCTCCTACGAGCAGTACTTC. As protein: CASIKTGLSSYEQYF.

This clonotype has a count of ten or more. The CDR3: CAISGNAGTDTQYF. CDR3 DNA sequence: TGTGCCATCAGTGGGAACGCGGGAACAGATACGCAGTATTTT. V usage is TRBV10-3 and J usage is TRBJ2-3; a weak D match, TRBD2 (6 bases). Trimming stripped 4 bases from V and 3 bases from J, with 11 bases between. Germline CDR1 ENHRY, CDR2 SYGVKD. The CDR3 covers 14 residues.